One and the same sample provided the 32 T cell receptor beta chains below, sequenced in a study of molecular identifiers for immune sequencing clone quantification. TCRdb passed the PCR reads through MiXCR, listing each CDR3 protein once. Counted here are hundreds of thousands of distinct CDR3 sequences, about 25% occurring once; the ten biggest clones make up about 0.8%. Sequenced sample: naive CD8+ T cells from blood, with Jurkat cell RNA spiked in. Indicated subset: FACS-sorted CD8+CD4-CCR7+CD45RA+ naive T cells. These TCRs come from a human donor in good health. Some libraries in this study had Jurkat cell RNA spiked in.

The chain has TRBV27 and TRBJ1-1, with 7 bases that match TRBD1. V lost 5 bases and J lost 5; bases outside the gene matches: 14. Per the germline V gene, CDR1 is MNHEY and CDR2 is SMNVEV (reference sequence). CDR3 length equals 16 residues. The CDR3 DNA reads TGTGCCAGCAGTCTAACCGGGGTAGGGGGCGCAACTGAAGCTTTCTTT. It yields the protein CASSLTGVGGATEAFF.

This clonotype was seen more than once but under ten times. The chain uses TRBV7-9 and TRBJ2-2; D may be TRBD2 (5 bases). The germline gives CDR1 SEHNR, CDR2 FQNEAQ (reference sequence). V was clipped by 10 bases and J by 1 base, with 13 bases between them. This CDR3 spans 14 amino acids. For the CDR3, the DNA is TGTGCCATCCGGACCGGGGAGAACACCGGGGAGCTGTTTTTT. Amino acids: CAIRTGENTGELFF.

The sample holds a few counts of this clonotype. The CDR3 spells CASSLVGGIPSGANVLTF. The CDR3 coding sequence is TGCGCCAGCAGCTTGGTCGGGGGGATACCCTCTGGGGCCAACGTCCTGACTTTC. V usage is TRBV5-1 and J usage is TRBJ2-6; 7 positions match TRBD2. The V gene end was trimmed by 0 bases and the J gene end by 0 bases; junction bases not matched to a gene: 6. The CDR3 consists of 18 residues. Germline-derived CDR1 and CDR2 are SGHRS and YFSETQ.

This clonotype was recorded at least ten times. This chain joins TRBV7-9 and TRBJ2-3; D tentatively reads TRBD1 or TRBD2 (5 bases each). V dropped 5 bases and J dropped 4 bases, with 16 bases sitting between them. Germline V gene sequence: CDR1 SEHNR, CDR2 FQNEAQ (reference sequence). The length of the CDR3 is 15 residues. The CDR3 is CASSHRDGEADTQYF. In nucleotides, the CDR3 is TGTGCCAGCAGCCACCGGGACGGCGAGGCAGATACGCAGTATTTT.

In its sample, this clonotype was seen many times. J is TRBJ1-4 and V is TRBV7-2, with D possibly being TRBD1 (5 bases). V was shortened by 4 bases and J by 13 bases, with 19 bases between the two germline ends. The CDR3 is 14 amino acids. CDR1 and CDR2 (germline): SGHTA, FQGNSA. CDR3 sequence reads: CASSSIIWGVGLFF. The CDR3 DNA reads TGTGCCAGCAGCTCGATTATCTGGGGCGTAGGACTGTTTTTT.

V usage is TRBV13 and J usage is TRBJ1-1, with D unresolved. The germline CDR1 and CDR2 sequences are PRHDT and FYEKMQ (reference sequence). The length of the CDR3 is 15 residues. V lost 0 bases, J lost 1 base, and 9 bases lay in between. The CDR3 region is CASSLGVTTNTEAFF. CDR3 sequence (DNA): TGTGCCAGCAGCTTAGGGGTTACTACGAACACTGAAGCTTTCTTT.

This clonotype was seen many times. The chain combines TRBV28 with TRBJ2-6; TRBD1 matches at 12 bases. Per the germline V gene, CDR1 is MDHEN and CDR2 is SYDVKM. The CDR3 has 19 amino acids. Trimming took 1 base from V and 4 from J; bases not matched to a gene: 8. The CDR3 here is CASSLSPGQGARGANVLTF. In DNA form, the CDR3 reads TGTGCCAGCAGTTTATCTCCGGGACAGGGGGCGAGAGGGGCCAACGTCCTGACTTTC.

This clonotype was detected a few times. The rearrangement links TRBV19 to TRBJ2-7; 8 bases align to TRBD1. This CDR3 comprises 14 residues. V was clipped by 3 bases and J by 2 bases; unmatched bases: 3. Germline CDR1 is LNHDA and CDR2 is SQIVND (reference sequence). This CDR3 is CASSIDRGTYEQYF. In nucleotides, the CDR3 is TGTGCCAGTAGTATCGACAGGGGAACCTACGAGCAGTACTTC.

This clonotype was counted at least ten times. The CDR3 nucleotides read TGCGCCAGCAGCAAGAGGACAGGCCTTGACACTGAAGCTTTCTTT. This encodes CASSKRTGLDTEAFF. This chain uses TRBV5-1 with TRBJ1-1; TRBD1 matches at 7 bases. The CDR3 has 15 amino acids. From germline, CDR1 is SGHRS and CDR2 YFSETQ. Trimming removed 4 bases from V and 3 bases from J; junction bases left unmatched: 9.

This clonotype was counted a few times. The chain couples TRBV6-2 or TRBV6-3 to TRBJ2-5, with 8 bases fitting TRBD2. The CDR3 consists of 17 residues. Germline values: CDR1 MNHEY, CDR2 SVGEGT. V was pared by 0 bases and J by 4 bases, with 10 bases of the junction left unmatched. The CDR3 region is CASSYSLFGRAGETQYF. The CDR3 nucleotides are TGTGCCAGCAGTTACTCCCTCTTCGGGAGGGCCGGAGAGACCCAGTACTTC.

The rearrangement joins TRBV9 to TRBJ2-2; 12 nucleotides match TRBD2. This CDR3 is 17 amino acids long. Germline V CDR1 and CDR2: SGDLS, YYNGEE. Losses at the gene ends were 4 bases for V and 3 bases for J; bases not matched to a gene: 7. CDR3 amino acids: CASSTPLAGGDTGELFF. The CDR3, as DNA: TGTGCCAGCAGCACACCCCTAGCGGGGGGGGACACCGGGGAGCTGTTTTTT. Looking up the rest from reference TRBV9 and TRBJ2-2 gives the full variable domain: DSGVTQTPKHLITATGQRVTLRCSPRSGDLSVYWYQQSLDQGLQFLIQYYNGEERAKGNILERFSAQQFPDLHSELNLSSLELGDSALYFCASSTPLAGGDTGELFFGEGSRLTVL.

This clonotype was counted at least ten times. The chain carries TRBV4-1 and TRBJ1-1; D call uncertain. There are 13 residues in the CDR3. The germline V gene has CDR1 MGHRA and CDR2 YSYEKL. V lost 4 bases to trimming and J lost 8 bases, with 14 bases between them. The CDR3 here is CASSLQLDFEAFF. The CDR3 DNA sequence: TGCGCCAGCAGCCTGCAATTAGACTTCGAAGCTTTCTTT.

This clonotype was counted many times. The rearrangement joins TRBV12-3 or TRBV12-4 to TRBJ1-5; 9 positions match TRBD1. The V segment lost 6 bases and the J segment 0 bases; nucleotides outside the gene matches: 6. This CDR3 contains 16 residues. In DNA form, the CDR3 reads TGTGCCAGCAGCCAGGGGACAGGGTATAGCAATCAGCCCCAGCATTTT. This codes for CASSQGTGYSNQPQHF.

On this clonotype: It is likely a read error, because the conserved phenylalanine at the end of the CDR3 is missing. Because the CDR3's place on the DNA is in doubt, the DNA is left out and the CDR3 is given as listed by TCRdb. The chain carries TRBV2 and TRBJ2-6; TRBD2, as called in the table, went unchecked against the DNA. Germline CDR1 SNHLY, CDR2 FYNNEI. The CDR3 spans 16 residues, counting both ends. The CDR3 region is CASNGLAGGGANVLSL.

This clonotype came up many times. CDR3 DNA: TGTGCCAGCAGCAACTACCCCCAGGGGGCCGGCACTGAAGCTTTCTTT. This translates into CASSNYPQGAGTEAFF. The chain joins TRBV21-1 to TRBJ1-1; the table's D call, TRBD1, has no DNA check behind it. TRBV21-1 is deemed a pseudogene. CDR3 length: 16 residues.

V is TRBV3-1 and J is TRBJ2-3; D remains unclear. CDR3 length: 17 amino acids. The V gene lost 4 bases and the J gene lost 0 bases, with 17 bases spanning the gap. Germline CDR1 reads LGHDT; CDR2 reads YNNKEL (reference sequence). The CDR3 nucleotides are TGTGCCAGCAGCCCCGCTCTTGACGGAGTTAGCACAGATACGCAGTATTTT. This codes for CASSPALDGVSTDTQYF.

The chain couples TRBV28 to TRBJ2-7; 9 bases line up with TRBD1. The CDR3 runs to 16 residues. The V gene's germline CDR1 is MDHEN and CDR2 SYDVKM. V lost 1 base to trimming and J lost 5 bases; unmatched junction nucleotides: 9. The CDR3: CASSLSPGDRVDEQYF. DNA of the CDR3: TGTGCCAGCAGTTTATCCCCCGGGGACAGGGTCGACGAGCAGTACTTC.

This clonotype was recorded many times. The chain is built from TRBV12-3 or TRBV12-4 and TRBJ1-1, with 7 bases aligning to TRBD1. The junction had 15 bases not matched to a gene; V was cut back by 8 bases and J by 6 bases. This CDR3 region has 15 residues. CDR3 in DNA: TGTGCCAGCTCCTACCCTACAGGGGATGAGGCTGAAGCTTTCTTT. This encodes CASSYPTGDEAEAFF.

The chain is built from TRBV27 and TRBJ2-2; 7 bases match TRBD1. The germline V gene has CDR1 MNHEY and CDR2 SMNVEV (reference sequence). Trimming cost V 8 bases and J 0 bases; bases outside gene matches: 18. The CDR3 extends over 19 amino acids. The CDR3 protein is CASGGTGAGPRPNTGELFF. The CDR3 DNA reads TGTGCCAGCGGGGGAACAGGGGCGGGTCCGAGGCCGAACACCGGGGAGCTGTTTTTT.

The chain is built from TRBV19 and TRBJ2-7; 11 bases fit TRBD2. CDR3 length: 18 residues. Germline V gene data show CDR1 as LNHDA and CDR2 as SQIVND (reference sequence). V was clipped by 1 base and J by 7 bases; unmatched bases: 15. CDR3 in DNA: TGTGCCAGTAGTATAGGACCCGGACTAGCGGGTGAATACGATGAGCAGTACTTC. Protein product: CASSIGPGLAGEYDEQYF.

This clonotype was seen ten or more times. The chain is built from TRBV4-3 and TRBJ1-2; D gene ambiguous. Trimming stripped 0 bases from V and 2 bases from J, with 13 bases between. The CDR3 is 16 residues long. Germline-derived CDR1 and CDR2 are LGHNA and YSLEER. The CDR3: CASSQEGGSQNYGYTF. CDR3 DNA: TGCGCCAGCAGCCAAGAAGGCGGCAGCCAGAACTATGGCTACACCTTC.

This clonotype was counted a few times. V and J are TRBV6-5 and TRBJ1-2, with 11 bases identical to TRBD1. Germline V CDR1 and CDR2: MNHEY, SVGAGI. The junction had 11 bases not matched to a gene; V was cut back by 2 bases and J by 6 bases. This CDR3 contains 17 residues. CDR3 nucleotides: TGTGCCAGCAGTTACCAAGGACAGGGGGCTTTGTGGGATGGCTACACCTTC. Translation gives CASSYQGQGALWDGYTF.

At least ten counts were recorded for this clonotype. The chain links TRBV12-3 or TRBV12-4 to TRBJ2-5; D is unclear. The CDR3 is 13 amino acids. Trimming cost V 3 bases and J 2 bases, with 7 bases left between them. The CDR3, as DNA: TGTGCCAGCAGTTTTGGGCGGCAAGAGACCCAGTACTTC. Its translation is CASSFGRQETQYF.

This clonotype was picked up many times. CDR3 nucleotide sequence: TGTGCCAGCAGTTGGGCAGCATCTAACTATGGCTACACCTTC. Its protein is CASSWAASNYGYTF. The gene calls are TRBV27 and TRBJ1-2; no clear D. The ends were cut back, 4 bases at V and 0 bases at J, with 9 bases in the middle. The CDR3 loop spans 14 amino acids. Germline assignment: CDR1 MNHEY and CDR2 SMNVEV (reference sequence).

This CDR3 reads CSVEVAGGNRPYSGNTIYF. The CDR3 nucleotides read TGCAGCGTTGAGGTGGCCGGGGGGAACAGACCATACTCTGGAAACACCATATATTTT. The J gene is TRBJ1-3, the V gene TRBV29-1; D is possibly TRBD1 (5 bases). Trimming shortened V by 3 bases and J by 0 bases, and 24 bases separated the two germline ends. Germline CDR1 and CDR2: SQVTM and ANQGSEA. The length of the CDR3 is 19 residues.

A word on this clonotype: Relative to the germline gene, one junction end is altered; a read error may explain this. The chain carries TRBV6-6 and TRBJ1-5; 9 positions match TRBD1. This CDR3 is built from 16 residues. Looked up from germline, CDR1 is MNHNY and CDR2 is SVGAGI (reference sequence). This chain's CDR3 is CACSYSETGGNQPQNF. Written as DNA, the CDR3 is TGTGCCTGCAGTTATTCGGAGACAGGGGGGAATCAGCCCCAGAATTTT.

V and J are TRBV7-9 and TRBJ2-1; 11 nucleotides match TRBD2. V gave up 6 bases and J gave up 0 bases; unmatched junction bases: 4. The length of the CDR3 is 16 residues. From germline, CDR1 is SEHNR and CDR2 FQNEAQ (reference sequence). CDR3 amino acids: CASRITSGSSYNEQFF. Written as DNA, the CDR3 is TGTGCCAGCAGAATAACTAGCGGGAGCTCCTACAATGAGCAGTTCTTC. The full variable domain, rest sourced from reference TRBV7-9 and TRBJ2-1, is DTGVSQNPRHKITKRGQNVTFRCDPISEHNRLYWYRQTLGQGPEFLTYFQNEAQLEKSRLLSDRFSAERPKGSFSTLEIQRTEQGDSAMYLCASRITSGSSYNEQFFGPGTRLTVL.

This clonotype was found many times. The V and J genes are TRBV11-2 and TRBJ2-3; maybe TRBD2 (5 bases). Germline CDR1 reads SGHAT; CDR2 reads FQNNGV. Trimming removed 1 base at V and 0 bases at J, with 11 bases between. The CDR3 consists of 16 residues. The DNA for the CDR3 is TGTGCCAGCAGCTTAGGGAGGCTTGGGAGCACAGATACGCAGTATTTT. This codes for CASSLGRLGSTDTQYF.

In the case of this clonotype: This may arise from a read error, as a much more abundant clone is one base away. The CDR3 end shows no conserved phenylalanine or tryptophan, and so a read error is likely. The rearrangement links TRBV5-1 to TRBJ2-7; 8 bases agree with TRBD1. The CDR3 has 14 amino acids. Unmatched junction bases numbered 3, after V lost 2 bases and J lost 2 bases. Per the germline V gene, CDR1 is SGHRS and CDR2 is YFSETQ. The CDR3 is CASSFATGAYEQYL. For the CDR3, the DNA is TGCGCCAGCAGCTTCGCGACAGGGGCCTACGAGCAGTACCTC.

This clonotype came up many times. This sequence joins TRBV30 and TRBJ2-3, with D tentatively TRBD1 (5 bases). The V gene lost 3 bases and the J gene lost 4 bases, with 8 bases spanning the gap. The germline gives CDR1 GTSNPN, CDR2 SVGIG (reference sequence). This CDR3 comprises 12 residues. The chain's CDR3 is CAWSRQSDTQYF. Written as DNA, the CDR3 is TGTGCCTGGAGCCGACAGTCAGATACGCAGTATTTT.

In this sample, this clonotype turned up many times. The chain is built from TRBV29-1 and TRBJ1-1; D is unclear. The length of the CDR3 is 14 residues. V was shortened by 7 bases and J by 3 bases, with 18 bases between the two germline ends. Germline CDR1 is SQVTM and CDR2 is ANQGSEA. The CDR3 spells CSAPDVVWHTEAFF. The CDR3, as DNA: TGCAGCGCTCCCGACGTGGTTTGGCACACTGAAGCTTTCTTT. Complete variable domain (other parts from reference TRBV29-1 and TRBJ1-1): SAVISQKPSRDICQRGTSLTIQCQVDSQVTMMFWYRQQPGQSLTLIATANQGSEATYESGFVIDKFPISRPNLTFSTLTVSNMSPEDSSIYLCSAPDVVWHTEAFFGQGTRLTVV.

This clonotype has a count of ten or more. The rearrangement links TRBV30 to TRBJ2-3; perhaps D is TRBD1 or TRBD2 (5 bases each). With 3 bases removed from V and 2 bases from J, the gap between germline ends came to 6 bases. The CDR3 is 12 residues long. Germline-derived CDR1 and CDR2 are GTSNPN and SVGIG (reference sequence). The CDR3 loop reads CAWRGDTDTQYF. Written as DNA, the CDR3 is TGTGCCTGGAGGGGGGACACAGATACGCAGTATTTT.